A single T cell receptor (beta chain) is shown here with its context. Its binding antigen is unknown. Base qualities were left out, and no much larger clone turns up one base away. This sample stems from a study of cytomegalovirus exposure and HLA in healthy donors (dated by TCRdb to 2015 to 2018). At the level of the whole study: An earlier analysis of a few hundred of the donors reported over 250 Gb of sequence data and 117 million unique TCR beta sequences obtained from 150 million to 200 million T cells. An earlier analysis of roughly 580 of the donors used high-throughput TCR beta sequencing to judge whether each TCR beta V gene segment behaved as functional or pseudogenic. Among the roughly 400 genotyped donors, approximately 76% belonged to the genetic ancestry cluster associated with self-reported Caucasian donors. The study aimed to test whether signatures of past pathogen exposure could be identified by cataloging public T cell receptors. A few DR-DQ haplotypes were treated as single units for association and clustering because of strong linkage in the cohort. Genome-wide SNP genotypes for about 65% of the roughly 670 donors were used in a later genetic analysis, which treated that subset as a discovery cohort. Along with the approximately 700-subject first cohort, a separate validation cohort of around 110 different subjects was used. HLA typing included class I and class II loci at four-digit resolution. Donor age, sex, ethnicity and CMV serostatus were collected together with the repertoire data. Using immunosequencing, the study profiled T cell repertoires from some 670 subjects and related those repertoires to cytomegalovirus serostatus. Rather than drawing on any new phenotypic data, the later analysis identified candidate immune exposures from TCR beta sequences and the way those sequences occurred across donors. An early release that covered 640 HLA-typed donors contained approximately 320 gigabases of sequencing data and tens of millions of unique TCR sequences. Every repertoire in the discovery cohort had been generated on one and the same sequencing platform. A later analysis re-examined previously published TCR beta repertoires from hundreds of donors and added high-resolution HLA genotyping to investigate patterns of TCR occurrence. The number of donors typed differed by locus, with roughly 629-640 for A, B, C, DRB1 and DQB1, roughly 520 for DQA1, 600 to 610 for DPA1, and around 450 for DPB1. To predict cytomegalovirus infection status, the study brought together high-throughput TCR immunosequencing, statistical association of individual TCRs with disease status, and machine learning. On average, around 200,000 unique TCR beta nucleotide sequences were sequenced per donor among about 400 genotyped donors of the cohort, with roughly 20% of those sequences being non-productive.

Taken from cysteine to phenylalanine, the CDR3 has 17 residues. Left in the record is the CDR3 DNA by itself, 51 bases read in frame from the first base. Sequences SGHTA (CDR1) and FQGNSA (CDR2) are obtained from the germline V gene. From V the trimming removes 1 base and from J it removes 5 bases, while the gene matches leave 6 bases of the junction unaccounted for. The cohort consisted of approximately 690 healthy bone marrow donors. At the time of sampling, every cohort member was nominally healthy, though immune exposures that went unrecorded were likely present. The donor tested CMV seronegative and was one of the 352 seronegative cohort members. Every donor gave a peripheral blood sample, and the peripheral blood mononuclear cells from that sample were used for TCR beta sequencing. Genomic DNA extraction from the blood cell samples was performed with the Qiagen DNeasy Blood Extraction Kit. The library was produced with the immunoSEQ multiplex PCR assay. For the multiplex PCR, a mixture combining 60 forward primers for TCR Vbeta segments and 13 reverse primers for TCR Jbeta segments was used. The CDR3 region of rearranged TCR beta genes was amplified from genomic DNA with a multiplex PCR assay. Amplified TCR beta libraries were sequenced as 87-base-pair reads on the Illumina HiSeq System. In the authors' own workflow: In a later analysis, 77 million or so unique TCR beta chains were counted across the 690 or so repertoires, and around 10 million of these chains were shared by at least two donors. Raw reads were error-corrected and collapsed into unique sequences by a nearest-neighbor algorithm in which closely related sequences were merged to remove PCR and sequencing errors. V, D and J gene segments were assigned by aligning CDR3 sequences to IMGT reference sequences. Each retained sequence needed at least a six-nucleotide match to both a V gene segment and a J gene segment. A rearrangement was called productive if the CDR3 had no stop codons and remained in frame with V and J, and every other rearrangement was called non-productive. Following IMGT convention, CDR3 was defined as the stretch from the second conserved V-encoded cysteine to the conserved J-encoded phenylalanine. Sequences without an unambiguous match to a single V gene segment were excluded from the earlier analysis of a few hundred of the donors. In an earlier analysis of several hundred of the donors, V segments were called functional above 56.7% productive rearrangements and were called segregating when the between-donor standard deviation exceeded 5%. A statistical classification framework was built for diagnosing cytomegalovirus status from the catalog of TCR beta chain sequences. V and J gene assignment, in a later analysis, came from comparing TCR nucleotide sequences with IMGT/GENE-DB human TR gene sequences. In a later analysis, CDR3 sequences and most-parsimonious VDJ recombination scenarios were assigned using the TCRdist pipeline. In a later analysis, every TCR beta chain was defined by the combination of its CDR3 amino acid sequence and its V-gene family, and reads without a unique V-gene family were dropped. In a later analysis, fewer than 650 highly shared, low-generation-probability nucleotide sequences were removed to address suspected cross-contamination and a sequencing artifact. For each public chain, a later analysis derived a clonal expansion index from normalized ranks of inferred template counts within each repertoire. In a later analysis, generation probabilities were computed with a VDJ recombination model fitted to out-of-frame rearrangements, and the resulting probabilities were checked against IGoR. A later analysis scored TCR-TCR, TCR-HLA and TCR-CMV co-occurrence with hypergeometric tests, applying a repertoire-size bias correction to TCR pairs. In a later analysis, false discovery rates were estimated by permuting HLA or CMV assignments 20 times. A later analysis grouped co-occurring TCRs with DBSCAN, adding TCRdist sequence similarity when clustering within HLA-allele-positive subsets. For co-occurrence clustering, repertoires with fewer than 30,000 or more than 120,000 public chains were excluded, along with about five repertoires with anomalous nucleotide sharing. TCRdb took this table from immuneACCESS and kept in-frame rearrangements with V and J called. Such tables lack part of the clones; where checked against another copy, unresolved V genes explain under half of the gap, and the rest is unexplained. The DNA gave D and trimming, while V, J and clone size come from that table. The sample includes about 62,000 clones, with 70% to 75% observed a single time. 5% to 7% of the sample belongs to the ten largest clones.

General study outcomes and caveats: An association between a missense DCLRE1C variant and V-gene and J-gene trimming of TCR beta chains was found in a later genetic analysis and replicated in an independent cohort. The study listed 164 TCR beta chains as associated with cytomegalovirus. In a later analysis, the rate of TCR association differed among HLA loci, with DRB1 alleles having the most associated TCRs and HLA-C alleles having the fewest. According to a later analysis, most CMV-associated TCR beta chains appeared to be HLA-restricted, and the HLA associations seemed to be driven largely by CMV exposure. At a false discovery rate of 0.05, a later analysis linked roughly 17,000 TCR beta sequences to specific HLA alleles. The cohort was sequenced for TCR beta chains only, and without alpha or paired-chain data the features that could be detected were limited. Linkage disequilibrium might explain the correlated functional status among segregating V segments, but an unknown experimental factor could not be ruled out. A cluster of highly shared sequence variants was judged likely to be a technical artifact of the sequencing pipeline. Compared with equally common non-associated chains, HLA-associated TCR beta chains in a later analysis were more clonally expanded and had lower generation probabilities. When HLA alleles, especially DR and DQ, strongly co-occurred, attributing TCR associations to individual alleles was difficult. According to a later genetic analysis, donors in an Asian-associated ancestry cluster had fewer N-insertions in productive TCRs than the approximately 670-donor mean. A few of the identified cytomegalovirus-associated TCR beta chains were confirmed in vitro to be specific for cytomegalovirus antigens. Several of the top co-occurrence clusters appeared to be linked to parvovirus B19, influenza, CMV and Epstein-Barr virus, according to a later analysis. Because HLA typing was missing for some donors at each locus, association tests included only the typed subset. CMV serostatus was the only immune exposure information available for the cohort. Some IMGT-functional V segments, including TRBV6-2 and TRBV6-3, could not be told apart with the 87-base-pair reads, so those segments were excluded. In an earlier analysis of several hundred of the donors, most TCR beta V segments were observed in productive rearrangements about 87% or about 30% of the time, broadly matching IMGT annotations. While some public TCRs were present in many individuals, most TCR sequences turned up only very rarely across donors. Roughly uniform sequencing depth across donors was assumed in presence/absence analyses, although this assumption may not hold. Cytomegalovirus status was reported to be diagnosed by the classifier with high specificity and sensitivity in both the original and validation cohorts. Because counts were too low, around 18 rarely observed V segments, including chromosome 9 orphons, were left out of the earlier analysis of some 600 of the donors. A further reported finding was that TCR beta sequences accurately predicted the HLA-A and HLA-B alleles for most subjects in the first cohort. The authors suggested that the approach could potentially be extended to other disease states and immunological phenotypes.

This sequence originates from a woman aged 25 to 39 in good health and CMV-seronegative. The sample was PBMCs. The chain was built from TRBV7-2 and TRBJ2-5, and TRBD2 matches 14 of the central bases. The nucleotide sequence is given as TGTGCCAGCAGCTTAGTCGGGACTAGCGGGAGATGGGAGACCCAGTACTTC. This sequence encodes CASSLVGTSGRWETQYF.